Below, 12 T cell receptor beta chains from the same sample are listed, as sequenced in a study of shared clonotypes between healthy human individuals. Assay used: immunoSEQ multiplex PCR; TCRdb lists only in-frame clones, some missing. The sample has more than 2,000,000 clones, roughly 92% seen once; the top ten hold about 0.13%. The sample comprised naive CD4+ T cells sorted from blood. This sample's subset: CD45RA+ positively selected. The source is a man between 18 and 35 years old in good health.

This CDR3 is CASSSIGLAGRTDTQYF. The CDR3 DNA reads TGTGCCAGCAGCTCTATTGGACTAGCGGGCCGCACAGATACGCAGTATTTT. The gene calls are TRBV7-2 and TRBJ2-3, with 11 bases matching TRBD2. The CDR3 is 17 residues long. CDR1 and CDR2 from the germline V gene are SGHTA and FQGNSA. Trimming cost V 4 bases and J 1 base; bases outside gene matches: 7.

The V and J genes are TRBV7-2 and TRBJ2-3; 7 positions agree with TRBD2. CDR3 length: 15 residues. Germline CDR1 reads SGHTA; CDR2 reads FQGNSA. V lost 5 bases and J lost 1; bases outside the gene matches: 6. Here the CDR3 DNA reads TGTGCCAGCAGCCGAGGACTAGTGGGCACAGATACGCAGTATTTT. This encodes CASSRGLVGTDTQYF. The whole variable domain, remainder taken from reference TRBV7-2 and TRBJ2-3, is GAGVSQSPSNKVTEKGKDVELRCDPISGHTALYWYRQSLGQGLEFLIYFQGNSAPDKSGLPSDRFSAERTGGSVSTLTIQRTQQEDSAVYLCASSRGLVGTDTQYFGPGTRLTVL.

The chain combines TRBV2 with TRBJ2-7; D possibly corresponds to TRBD2 (5 bases). Germline V CDR1 and CDR2: SNHLY, FYNNEI. V dropped 7 bases and J dropped 3 bases, with 16 bases sitting between them. This CDR3 contains 14 residues. The CDR3 is CASTPQARGYEQYF. CDR3 in DNA: TGTGCCAGCACTCCCCAGGCCCGGGGCTACGAGCAGTACTTC.

This clone has a handful of counts. In DNA, the CDR3 is TGTGCCACCAGCAGAGAAATCGGACAGTCGAACACTGAAGCTTTCTTT. Translating it yields CATSREIGQSNTEAFF. The chain combines TRBV15 with TRBJ1-1; TRBD1 is a possible D gene (6 bases). Trimming took off 0 bases at V and 1 base at J, with 12 bases between the two ends. CDR3 size: 16 residues. CDR1 LNHNV and CDR2 YYDKDF come from the germline V gene (reference sequence).

This clone turned up a few times. The gene calls are TRBV5-4 and TRBJ2-1; 14 bases map to TRBD2. Trimming took 3 bases from V and 0 from J; bases not matched to a gene: 8. CDR1 and CDR2 from the germline V gene are SGHNT and YYREEE (reference sequence). The CDR3 is 19 amino acids. As DNA, the CDR3 is TGTGCCAGCAGCTGGACTCCCGGGACTAGCGGGAGCTCCTACAATGAGCAGTTCTTC. Residues: CASSWTPGTSGSSYNEQFF.

The genes are TRBV19 and TRBJ2-2, with TRBD2 identical over 14 bases. The V gene's germline CDR1 is LNHDA and CDR2 SQIVND (reference sequence). The CDR3 contains 17 residues. After removal of 4 bases from V and 7 bases from J, the junction contained 8 bases not matched to a gene. CDR3 sequence (DNA): TGTGCCAGTAGTACCCGGACTAGCGGGAGGATGGGCGGGGAGCTGTTTTTT. This translates into CASSTRTSGRMGGELFF. Combining the CDR3 with reference TRBV19 and TRBJ2-2 gives the whole variable domain DGGITQSPKYLFRKEGQNVTLSCEQNLNHDAMYWYRQDPGQGLRLIYYSQIVNDFQKGDIAEGYSVSREKKESFPLTVTSAQKNPTAFYLCASSTRTSGRMGGELFFGEGSRLTVL.

V is TRBV7-8 and J is TRBJ1-1; D is possibly TRBD1 (5 bases). The germline V gene has CDR1 SGHVS and CDR2 FQNEAQ. V was shortened by 6 bases and J by 0 bases, with 17 bases between the two germline ends. The CDR3 spans 16 residues. CDR3 protein: CASSTLAGRLNTEAFF. As DNA, the CDR3 is TGTGCCAGCAGTACTTTAGCGGGACGGCTGAACACTGAAGCTTTCTTT.

The chain is built from TRBV7-9 and TRBJ2-3, with D unclear. The length of the CDR3 is 14 residues. V dropped 6 bases and J dropped 3 bases, with 13 bases sitting between them. Looked up from germline, CDR1 is SEHNR and CDR2 is FQNEAQ (reference sequence). The CDR3 loop reads CASRGIQVTDTQYF. The CDR3, as DNA: TGTGCCAGCAGGGGGATTCAAGTGACAGATACGCAGTATTTT. The whole variable domain, filled in from reference TRBV7-9 and TRBJ2-3, reads DTGVSQNPRHKITKRGQNVTFRCDPISEHNRLYWYRQTLGQGPEFLTYFQNEAQLEKSRLLSDRFSAERPKGSFSTLEIQRTEQGDSAMYLCASRGIQVTDTQYFGPGTRLTVL.

The chain uses TRBV23-1 and TRBJ1-4; 8 bases agree with TRBD1. TRBV23-1 is placed among ORFs of uncertain function. The CDR3 is 18 amino acids. The V and J ends lost 1 base and 5 bases, in that order; junction bases with no gene match: 12. CDR3 region: CASSQYLPSGQVNEKLFF. The CDR3 region has the DNA TGCGCCAGCAGTCAATACCTTCCTTCGGGACAGGTGAATGAAAAACTGTTTTTT.

V is TRBV30 and J is TRBJ2-7; the D is unclear. The germline CDR1 and CDR2 sequences are GTSNPN and SVGIG (reference sequence). The CDR3 is 13 amino acids. V was shortened by 5 bases and J by 6 bases, with 17 bases between the two germline ends. The CDR3 sequence: CAWGRSQGGEQYF. The CDR3, as DNA: TGTGCCTGGGGTCGGTCACAAGGTGGCGAGCAGTACTTC.

The chain uses TRBV29-1 and TRBJ2-1, with D hard to call. The V and J ends lost 4 bases and 2 bases respectively, with 12 bases between them. This CDR3 is built from 14 residues. In germline, CDR1 is SQVTM, CDR2 ANQGSEA. The CDR3 loop reads CSVALSGTYNEQFF. CDR3 nucleotides: TGCAGCGTTGCCTTGAGTGGAACCTACAATGAGCAGTTCTTC.

The chain couples TRBV10-3 to TRBJ2-2; D remains ambiguous. Germline V CDR1 and CDR2: ENHRY, SYGVKD. The CDR3 runs to 17 residues. Trimming stripped 5 bases from V and 0 bases from J, with 16 bases between. The CDR3 DNA reads as TGTGCCATCAGTCGTAGCAATACTCACGCGAACACCGGGGAGCTGTTTTTT. Amino acid sequence: CAISRSNTHANTGELFF.